This T cell receptor (beta chain) emerged from a study of CD8+ T cells in alopecia areata. Looking at the study overall: Grafted skin came from C3H/HeJ donors with spontaneous alopecia (roughly 6-13 months old) and was placed on roughly 7-11-week-old female C3H/HeJ mice.

It was cDNA, reverse transcribed from extracted RNA, that served as the sequencing template. Produced via immunoSEQ multiplex PCR; TCRdb's table is partial and in-frame only. The specimen gives approximately 10,000 clones without singletons; the ten biggest hold under 20%. CDR1 is NNHNN, CDR2 SYGAGS, per germline (reference sequence). The CDR3 runs to 14 residues. The germline V and J ends were trimmed by 6 bases and 0 bases, with 11 bases remaining between them. On this clone: The gene names here belong to mouse. The read comes to an end 4 residues before the CDR3 does, leaving the germline J gene to fill in the end.

Separation of pooled cutaneous lymph node cells was by sorting with CD4, CD8alpha, NKG2D, NKG2ACE and other markers. This chain joins TRBV13-2 and TRBJ2-4, with a possible D match to TRBD2 (6 bases). The sequence derives from a C3H/HeJ mouse with alopecia areata. For the strain, the MHC haplotype given is H2-k. Source material: CD8+ T cells sorted from a lymph node. The covered CDR3 bases are TGTGCCAGCGCCAGAGACTGGAGTCAAAAC. Its translation: CASARDWSQN. The CDR3 reads in full as CASARDWSQNTLYF.